A selection of T cell receptor beta chains follows, all from one sample in a study of blood T cell repertoires in COVID-19. Profiled with immunoSEQ multiplex PCR; TCRdb holds only in-frame clones, not every one. The repertoire holds fewer than 200,000 clones, with around nine tenths as singletons. Input material: peripheral blood. These TCRs come from a woman older than 75 with COVID-19, enrolled during active disease. CDR3s include the opening cysteine and the closing phenylalanine or tryptophan. D genes are given only for firm matches. Part of the rows lack a size; the others show once, few, many or a class for expanded clones.

D gene: .
CDR3 length: 14
V gene: TRBV2
clone size: .
J gene: TRBJ2-5
CDR3 DNA: TGTGCCAGCAGTGAAAGCTGGGTAGCAGAGACCCAGTACTTC
CDR3 protein: CASSESWVAETQYF

D gene: TRBD1
CDR3 length: 15
V gene: TRBV3-1/TRBV3-2
clone size: .
J gene: TRBJ1-2
CDR3 DNA: TGTGCCAGCAGCCTCCGTTTAGGGGGCCCCTATGGCTACACCTTC
CDR3 protein: CASSLRLGGPYGYTF

D gene: TRBD1
CDR3 length: 17
V gene: TRBV18
clone size: .
J gene: TRBJ1-6
CDR3 DNA: TGTGCCAGCTCACCGCTTCCCGGGACAGAGAAAAATTCACCCCTCCACTTT
CDR3 protein: CASSPLPGTEKNSPLHF

D gene: .
CDR3 length: 14
V gene: TRBV28
clone size: .
J gene: TRBJ1-1
CDR3 DNA: TGTGCCAGCAGTTCGGGACTTTCGAACACTGAAGCTTTCTTT
CDR3 protein: CASSSGLSNTEAFF

D gene: TRBD2
CDR3 length: 18
V gene: TRBV9
clone size: .
J gene: TRBJ2-4
CDR3 DNA: TGTGCCAGCAGCCCCCGGTTAGCTAGCGGGAATCGAATTAACATTCAGTACTTC
CDR3 protein: CASSPRLASGNRINIQYF

D gene: .
CDR3 length: 15
V gene: TRBV7-6
clone size: .
J gene: TRBJ2-2
CDR3 DNA: TGTGCCAGCAGTCCCGTTCGTACCCAGTCCGGGGAGCTGTTTTTT
CDR3 protein: CASSPVRTQSGELFF

D gene: TRBD2
CDR3 length: 16
V gene: TRBV3-1/TRBV3-2
clone size: .
J gene: TRBJ2-1
CDR3 DNA: TGTGCCAGCAGCCAAGACACGGCTAGCGGGTTCTATGAGCAGTTCTTC
CDR3 protein: CASSQDTASGFYEQFF

D gene: .
CDR3 length: 16
V gene: TRBV7-9
clone size: .
J gene: TRBJ2-6
CDR3 DNA: TGTGCCAGCAGCTTAGCAGGTGGAGTAGGGGCCAACGTCCTGACTTTC
CDR3 protein: CASSLAGGVGANVLTF

D gene: TRBD2
CDR3 length: 17
V gene: TRBV7-9
clone size: .
J gene: TRBJ2-1
CDR3 DNA: TGTGCCAGCAGCTTGACTAGCGGGAGATGGGCCGGCAATGAGCAGTTCTTC
CDR3 protein: CASSLTSGRWAGNEQFF

D gene: .
CDR3 length: 11
V gene: TRBV20-1
clone size: .
J gene: TRBJ1-1
CDR3 DNA: TGCAGTGCTAGATTAATGACTGAAGCTTTCTTT
CDR3 protein: CSARLMTEAFF

D gene: .
CDR3 length: 15
V gene: TRBV29-1
clone size: .
J gene: TRBJ1-2
CDR3 DNA: TGCAGCGTTGGTGGCCAGGACATTTCTAACTATGGCTACACCTTC
CDR3 protein: CSVGGQDISNYGYTF

D gene: .
CDR3 length: 17
V gene: TRBV4-2
clone size: .
J gene: TRBJ1-3
CDR3 DNA: TGTGCCAGCAGCCAAGATTGGGTACGGAGATCTGGAAACACCATATATTTT
CDR3 protein: CASSQDWVRRSGNTIYF

D gene: TRBD2
CDR3 length: 17
V gene: TRBV28
clone size: .
J gene: TRBJ2-7
CDR3 DNA: TGTGCCAGCAGCAGTAGCGGGAGGCATTCAGAGGGGCGCGAGCAGTACTTC
CDR3 protein: CASSSSGRHSEGREQYF

D gene: .
CDR3 length: 15
V gene: TRBV5-1
clone size: .
J gene: TRBJ2-5
CDR3 DNA: TGCGCCAGCAGCTTGGGGTCAGGGGCGCGAGAGACCCAGTACTTC
CDR3 protein: CASSLGSGARETQYF

D gene: .
CDR3 length: 14
V gene: TRBV19
clone size: .
J gene: TRBJ2-5
CDR3 DNA: TGTGCCAGTAGTATTCTTGGGGGCGACGAGACCCAGTACTTC
CDR3 protein: CASSILGGDETQYF

D gene: .
CDR3 length: 15
V gene: TRBV11-2
clone size: .
J gene: TRBJ2-1
CDR3 DNA: TGTGCCAGCAGCCTCTTGCGTGAAAGTGGCAATGAGCAGTTCTTC
CDR3 protein: CASSLLRESGNEQFF

D gene: .
CDR3 length: 13
V gene: TRBV29-1
clone size: .
J gene: TRBJ1-4
CDR3 DNA: TGCAGCGCAGGGGATGCAACTAATGAAAAACTGTTTTTT
CDR3 protein: CSAGDATNEKLFF

D gene: .
CDR3 length: 14
V gene: TRBV19
clone size: once
J gene: TRBJ2-3
CDR3 DNA: TGTGCCAGTAGGGACGGGAGTGGCACAGATACGCAGTATTTT
CDR3 protein: CASRDGSGTDTQYF

D gene: .
CDR3 length: 14
V gene: TRBV11-2
clone size: .
J gene: TRBJ2-5
CDR3 DNA: TGTGCCAGCAGCTTAGGGGGCTACGGCCGGACCCAGTACTTC
CDR3 protein: CASSLGGYGRTQYF

D gene: TRBD2
CDR3 length: 15
V gene: TRBV7-3
clone size: .
J gene: TRBJ2-1
CDR3 DNA: TGTGCCAGCAGCCGCGCCCTAGCGGGGAGTAATGAGCAGTTCTTC
CDR3 protein: CASSRALAGSNEQFF

D gene: .
CDR3 length: 15
V gene: TRBV7-2
clone size: .
J gene: TRBJ2-2
CDR3 DNA: TGTGCCAGCAGCTCCTTGGTCACTCTCACCGGGGAGCTGTTTTTT
CDR3 protein: CASSSLVTLTGELFF

D gene: TRBD2
CDR3 length: 16
V gene: TRBV5-4
clone size: once
J gene: TRBJ2-7
CDR3 DNA: TGTGCCAGCAGTTCATCTAGCGGGTTGAGCTCCTACGAGCAGTACTTC
CDR3 protein: CASSSSSGLSSYEQYF

D gene: .
CDR3 length: 11
V gene: TRBV5-1
clone size: .
J gene: TRBJ1-1
CDR3 DNA: TGCGCCAGCAGCCTCGGGACTGAAGCTTTCTTT
CDR3 protein: CASSLGTEAFF

D gene: .
CDR3 length: 13
V gene: TRBV29-1
clone size: .
J gene: TRBJ1-2
CDR3 DNA: TGCAGCGTTGGACGGACAGTGGTAGATGGCTACACCTTC
CDR3 protein: CSVGRTVVDGYTF

D gene: .
CDR3 length: 14
V gene: TRBV5-1
clone size: .
J gene: TRBJ1-5
CDR3 DNA: TGCGCCAGCAGCCCCGGGACACCTAATCAGCCCCAGCATTTT
CDR3 protein: CASSPGTPNQPQHF

D gene: .
CDR3 length: 16
V gene: TRBV19
clone size: .
J gene: TRBJ1-4
CDR3 DNA: TGTGCCAGTAGTAGAAGCAGGGATGGAACTAATGAAAAACTGTTTTTT
CDR3 protein: CASSRSRDGTNEKLFF

D gene: TRBD1
CDR3 length: 15
V gene: TRBV28
clone size: once
J gene: TRBJ1-4
CDR3 DNA: TGTGCCAGCAGCCATCCTACAGGGGGCTCGGAAAAACTGTTTTTT
CDR3 protein: CASSHPTGGSEKLFF

D gene: TRBD1
CDR3 length: 15
V gene: TRBV6-5
clone size: .
J gene: TRBJ2-7
CDR3 DNA: TGTGCCAGCAGTTACTCGGACAGGGGTTCCTACGAGCAGTACTTC
CDR3 protein: CASSYSDRGSYEQYF

D gene: .
CDR3 length: 11
V gene: TRBV19
clone size: .
J gene: TRBJ2-5
CDR3 DNA: TGTGCCAGCGCTACCGGAGGTACCCAGTACTTC
CDR3 protein: CASATGGTQYF

D gene: TRBD2
CDR3 length: 16
V gene: TRBV7-2
clone size: .
J gene: TRBJ2-1
CDR3 DNA: TGTGCCAGCACCTTAAGGGGGGGACTAGCCTACAATGAGCAGTTCTTC
CDR3 protein: CASTLRGGLAYNEQFF

D gene: .
CDR3 length: 15
V gene: TRBV6-2/TRBV6-3
clone size: .
J gene: TRBJ2-3
CDR3 DNA: TGTGCCAGCAGTGACGGGGTTATAAGAGGAGATACGCAGTATTTT
CDR3 protein: CASSDGVIRGDTQYF

D gene: .
CDR3 length: 14
V gene: TRBV27
clone size: .
J gene: TRBJ1-4
CDR3 DNA: TGTGCCAGCAGTTTGTCGACAAACAATGAAAAACTGTTTTTT
CDR3 protein: CASSLSTNNEKLFF

D gene: .
CDR3 length: 15
V gene: TRBV28
clone size: .
J gene: TRBJ2-5
CDR3 DNA: TGTGCCAGCAGGGACTCGCGAGGGCCATCGGAGACCCAGTACTTC
CDR3 protein: CASRDSRGPSETQYF

D gene: TRBD1
CDR3 length: 13
V gene: TRBV6-5
clone size: .
J gene: TRBJ2-3
CDR3 DNA: TGTGCCAGCAGGGGACAGACCACAGATACGCAGTATTTT
CDR3 protein: CASRGQTTDTQYF

D gene: TRBD2
CDR3 length: 17
V gene: TRBV5-1
clone size: .
J gene: TRBJ2-1
CDR3 DNA: TGCGCCAGCAGCACCAGACTAGCGGGAGATTTCTACAATGAGCAGTTCTTC
CDR3 protein: CASSTRLAGDFYNEQFF

D gene: TRBD1
CDR3 length: 14
V gene: TRBV5-6
clone size: once
J gene: TRBJ2-1
CDR3 DNA: TGTGCCAGCAGCTCCGGGACAGGGGGCAATGAGCAGTTCTTC
CDR3 protein: CASSSGTGGNEQFF

D gene: .
CDR3 length: 16
V gene: TRBV18
clone size: .
J gene: TRBJ1-3
CDR3 DNA: TGTGCCAGCTCACCCAATCCACCCAGCTCTGGAAACACCATATATTTT
CDR3 protein: CASSPNPPSSGNTIYF

D gene: TRBD1
CDR3 length: 15
V gene: TRBV18
clone size: once
J gene: TRBJ1-2
CDR3 DNA: TGTGCCAGCTCACCTCAGGACAGGCCTTCCTATGGCTACACCTTC
CDR3 protein: CASSPQDRPSYGYTF

D gene: .
CDR3 length: 15
V gene: TRBV28
clone size: .
J gene: TRBJ2-1
CDR3 DNA: TGTGCCAGCAGAACCCCAGCGGGCGCCTTAAGTGAGCAGTTCTTC
CDR3 protein: CASRTPAGALSEQFF

D gene: .
CDR3 length: 18
V gene: TRBV4-3
clone size: .
J gene: TRBJ2-6
CDR3 DNA: TGCGCCAGCAGCCAAGCCCTTGGGCGGGCCTCTGGGGCCAACGTCCTGACTTTC
CDR3 protein: CASSQALGRASGANVLTF

D gene: .
CDR3 length: 16
V gene: TRBV9
clone size: .
J gene: TRBJ2-1
CDR3 DNA: TGTGCCAGCAGCGTAGGGGCTAGCCGGCCGGGCAATGAGCAGTTCTTC
CDR3 protein: CASSVGASRPGNEQFF

D gene: TRBD1
CDR3 length: 16
V gene: TRBV3-1/TRBV3-2
clone size: .
J gene: TRBJ1-5
CDR3 DNA: TGTGCCAGCAGCCAAGCCGGGACAGGGGGTATGGGACCCCAGCATTTT
CDR3 protein: CASSQAGTGGMGPQHF

D gene: TRBD2
CDR3 length: 19
V gene: TRBV4-1
clone size: once
J gene: TRBJ2-1
CDR3 DNA: TGCGCCAGCAGCCAAGCTTCCGGGACTAGCGGGAGGAGGCGGAATGAGCAGTTCTTC
CDR3 protein: CASSQASGTSGRRRNEQFF

D gene: TRBD2
CDR3 length: 16
V gene: TRBV3-1/TRBV3-2
clone size: .
J gene: TRBJ2-5
CDR3 DNA: TGTGCCAGCAGCGCCAGACTAGCGGGGCGCCAAGAGACCCAGTACTTC
CDR3 protein: CASSARLAGRQETQYF

D gene: .
CDR3 length: 16
V gene: TRBV7-9
clone size: .
J gene: TRBJ1-6
CDR3 DNA: TGTGCCAGCAGCTTAGTAGGCAGGGGACCGAATTCACCCCTCCACTTT
CDR3 protein: CASSLVGRGPNSPLHF

D gene: TRBD1
CDR3 length: 16
V gene: TRBV18
clone size: .
J gene: TRBJ1-1
CDR3 DNA: TGTGCCAGCTCACCCTCCGGACAGGCCCCTAACACTGAAGCTTTCTTT
CDR3 protein: CASSPSGQAPNTEAFF

D gene: .
CDR3 length: 14
V gene: TRBV2
clone size: once
J gene: TRBJ2-3
CDR3 DNA: TGTGCCAGCAGTGAGGGACTTCACACAGATACGCAGTATTTT
CDR3 protein: CASSEGLHTDTQYF

D gene: .
CDR3 length: 16
V gene: TRBV4-3
clone size: few
J gene: TRBJ1-6
CDR3 DNA: TGCGCCAGCAGCCAAGATTGGCGGGCGAGTAATTCACCCCTCCACTTT
CDR3 protein: CASSQDWRASNSPLHF

D gene: TRBD1
CDR3 length: 13
V gene: TRBV11-2
clone size: .
J gene: TRBJ1-1
CDR3 DNA: TGTGCCAGCAGTTTGACAGGGAATATCCGAGCTTTCTTT
CDR3 protein: CASSLTGNIRAFF

D gene: .
CDR3 length: 14
V gene: TRBV6-1
clone size: .
J gene: TRBJ2-1
CDR3 DNA: TGTGCCAGCAGTCGCCAGACAGATAGGAACGAGCAGTTCTTC
CDR3 protein: CASSRQTDRNEQFF

D gene: TRBD1
CDR3 length: 14
V gene: TRBV24-1
clone size: .
J gene: TRBJ1-5
CDR3 DNA: TGTGCCACCAGTGAGACAGGGGGGTCTCAGCCCCAGCATTTT
CDR3 protein: CATSETGGSQPQHF

D gene: TRBD1
CDR3 length: 17
V gene: TRBV27
clone size: .
J gene: TRBJ1-1
CDR3 DNA: TGTGCCAGCAGTAAAGGGACAGCCCAAAGGATGAACACTGAAGCTTTCTTT
CDR3 protein: CASSKGTAQRMNTEAFF

D gene: .
CDR3 length: 17
V gene: TRBV4-3
clone size: .
J gene: TRBJ1-3
CDR3 DNA: TGCGCCAGCAGCCAAGGGGAGGGGGTAGGGTCTGGAAACACCATATATTTT
CDR3 protein: CASSQGEGVGSGNTIYF

D gene: .
CDR3 length: 15
V gene: TRBV7-8
clone size: .
J gene: TRBJ2-1
CDR3 DNA: TGTGCCAGCAGCGTGACGGGAAGTCTCACCAATGAGCAGTTCTTC
CDR3 protein: CASSVTGSLTNEQFF